One sample yielded the 27 T cell receptor beta chains listed below, sequenced in a study of blood T cell repertoires in COVID-19. Here immunoSEQ multiplex PCR was the method, and the copy in TCRdb shows in-frame clones only, minus some. Among around 100,000 clones, roughly 80% were seen once, and the ten largest hold about 12%. Sample: peripheral blood. The receptors here all came from a woman between 65 and 79 years old with acute or convalescent COVID-19.

The chain employs TRBV3-1 (or the pseudogene TRBV3-2) and TRBJ1-6; perhaps TRBD1 as D (6 bases). The V end was cut by 6 bases, the J end by 2 bases, with 20 bases between. The germline gives CDR1 LGHDT, CDR2 YNNKEL (reference sequence). This CDR3 has 18 amino acids. The CDR3 spells CASRHNIRGSAYNSPLHF. The DNA for the CDR3 is TGTGCCAGCAGACACAACATCAGGGGATCCGCCTATAATTCACCCCTCCACTTT.

The chain carries TRBV3-1 (or the pseudogene TRBV3-2) and TRBJ2-3; D remains unclear. Germline V gene data show CDR1 as LGHDT and CDR2 as YNNKEL (reference sequence). Trimming took 0 bases from V and 0 from J, leaving 10 bases between them. The CDR3 extends over 16 amino acids. The CDR3 spells CASSQDLGTSTDTQYF. CDR3 in DNA: TGTGCCAGCAGCCAAGACCTGGGCACTAGCACAGATACGCAGTATTTT.

J is TRBJ2-3 and V is TRBV7-8, with unresolved D. V lost 4 bases, J lost 6 bases, and 8 bases lay in between. This CDR3 comprises 12 residues. Germline V gene lookup returns CDR1 SGHVS and CDR2 FQNEAQ. CDR3 loop: CASSSTGDTQYF. CDR3 nucleotide sequence: TGTGCCAGCAGCTCCACCGGGGATACGCAGTATTTT.

The chain combines TRBV6-5 with TRBJ1-1; tentatively, D is TRBD1 (5 bases). CDR3 length: 13 amino acids. V was trimmed by 6 bases and J by 1 base, leaving 9 bases between them. Germline CDR1 MNHEY, CDR2 SVGAGI. The CDR3 DNA sequence: TGTGCCAGCAGGAACAGGAGGAACACTGAAGCTTTCTTT. This codes for CASRNRRNTEAFF.

This chain joins TRBV2 and TRBJ2-5, with 7 bases fitting TRBD2. Germline CDR1 reads SNHLY; CDR2 reads FYNNEI. V shed 6 bases and J 4 bases; nucleotides not matched to a gene: 5. The CDR3 consists of 13 residues. The CDR3 reads CASRGGVRETQYF. CDR3 bases: TGTGCCAGCAGGGGAGGGGTACGAGAGACCCAGTACTTC.

The genes are TRBV10-3 and TRBJ1-1; the match to TRBD1 covers 10 bases. The V and J ends lost 4 bases and 4 bases, in that order; junction bases with no gene match: 3. Per germline, CDR1 ENHRY and CDR2 SYGVKD. The CDR3 loop spans 14 amino acids. The CDR3 spells CAISGRTGGTEAFF. The CDR3 nucleotides read TGTGCCATCAGTGGACGGACAGGGGGCACTGAAGCTTTCTTT.

This chain links TRBV28 with TRBJ1-2, with 7 positions matching TRBD1. Germline V lookup: CDR1 MDHEN, CDR2 SYDVKM. V dropped 3 bases and J dropped 5; count of bases not matched to a gene: 6. The CDR3 has 14 residues. The CDR3 reads CASSLGQPVYGYTF. DNA for the CDR3: TGTGCCAGCAGTTTGGGACAGCCGGTTTATGGCTACACCTTC.

The V gene is TRBV6-6, the J gene TRBJ1-1; 9 bases map to TRBD1. This CDR3 is built from 13 residues. J gave up 5 bases and V 8 bases, and 6 bases lay outside the gene matches. The germline V gene encodes CDR1 MNHNY and CDR2 SVGAGI (reference sequence). CDR3 coding DNA: TGTGCCAGCGAAAAACAGGGGGCGACTGAAGCTTTCTTT. Protein product: CASEKQGATEAFF.

This clone was recorded a few times. The chain employs TRBV6-1 and TRBJ1-1; perhaps TRBD1 as D (6 bases). Germline CDR1 is MNHNS and CDR2 is SASEGT. The germline V and J ends were trimmed by 2 bases and 4 bases, with 14 bases remaining between them. CDR3 length equals 15 residues. CDR3 residues: CASSEWGGGGTEAFF. In nucleotides, the CDR3 is TGTGCCAGCAGTGAATGGGGGGGCGGTGGCACTGAAGCTTTCTTT.

This rearrangement joins TRBV5-6 to TRBJ2-5; D unclear. CDR3 size: 14 residues. The germline V gene has CDR1 SGHDT and CDR2 YYEEEE. Trimming left V 0 bases short and J 2 bases short, with 8 bases between. CDR3 in DNA: TGTGCCAGCAGCTTGGTTGGGCAGCAAGAGACCCAGTACTTC. Amino acids: CASSLVGQQETQYF.

This chain links TRBV11-2 with TRBJ2-3, with D possibly TRBD2 on 5 matching bases. The CDR3 has 16 residues. Germline V lookup: CDR1 SGHAT, CDR2 FQNNGV. V was trimmed by 1 base and J by 1 base, leaving 12 bases between them. In DNA, the CDR3 is TGTGCCAGCAGCTTAGCTGGGAGAAGGGGCACAGATACGCAGTATTTT. It is translated as CASSLAGRRGTDTQYF.

The J gene is TRBJ2-3, the V gene TRBV7-6; D is unresolved. The CDR3 is 17 residues long. Germline V gene lookup returns CDR1 SGHVS and CDR2 FNYEAQ. Between the trimmed V and J ends, which lost 3 bases and 0 bases, there was a span of 16 bases. The CDR3 spells CASSLSEVSASTDTQYF. The CDR3 bases are TGTGCCAGCAGCTTGTCTGAGGTCAGCGCTAGCACAGATACGCAGTATTTT.

The V and J genes are TRBV2 and TRBJ1-1, with 9 bases that match TRBD1. The J segment lost 0 bases and the V segment lost 6 bases, leaving 8 bases of the junction unmatched. Germline values: CDR1 SNHLY, CDR2 FYNNEI. This CDR3 contains 16 residues. CDR3 protein: CASRPDRGGMNTEAFF. CDR3 in DNA: TGTGCCAGCAGGCCGGACAGGGGAGGCATGAACACTGAAGCTTTCTTT.

The genes are TRBV30 and TRBJ2-1; no clear D. The germline V gene has CDR1 GTSNPN and CDR2 SVGIG (reference sequence). V was shortened by 0 bases and J by 7 bases, with 7 bases between the two germline ends. The CDR3 has 12 residues. The CDR3 sequence is CAWSVTRNEQFF. CDR3 nucleotide sequence: TGTGCCTGGAGTGTTACGAGGAATGAGCAGTTCTTC.

The chain uses TRBV7-2 and TRBJ2-1; no clear D. CDR1 is SGHTA and CDR2 is FQGNSA in the germline V gene. The V gene lost 5 bases and the J gene lost 4 bases, with 9 bases spanning the gap. The CDR3 runs to 13 residues. The CDR3 protein is CASSPGVYNEQFF. The CDR3 bases are TGTGCCAGCAGCCCCGGAGTTTACAATGAGCAGTTCTTC. Looking up the rest from reference TRBV7-2 and TRBJ2-1 gives the full variable domain: GAGVSQSPSNKVTEKGKDVELRCDPISGHTALYWYRQSLGQGLEFLIYFQGNSAPDKSGLPSDRFSAERTGGSVSTLTIQRTQQEDSAVYLCASSPGVYNEQFFGPGTRLTVL.

V is TRBV5-1 and J is TRBJ2-7; TRBD1 agrees at 8 bases. Germline CDR1 reads SGHRS; CDR2 reads YFSETQ. V lost 0 bases and J lost 4; bases outside the gene matches: 6. The CDR3 is 15 residues long. The CDR3 region is CASSLDPGQVYEQYF. The CDR3 region has the DNA TGCGCCAGCAGCTTGGACCCGGGACAGGTGTACGAGCAGTACTTC.

CDR3 region: CAWSRQNYGYTF. CDR3 bases: TGTGCCTGGAGTCGACAAAACTATGGCTACACCTTC. The V gene is TRBV30, the J gene TRBJ1-2; D is uncertain. The CDR3 spans 12 residues. Germline CDR1 reads GTSNPN; CDR2 reads SVGIG (reference sequence). V shed 2 bases and J shed 2 bases, with 6 bases lying between them. The complete variable domain, with remaining parts taken from reference TRBV30 and TRBJ1-2, reads SQTIHQWPATLVQPVGSPLSLECTVEGTSNPNLYWYRQAAGRGLQLLFYSVGIGQISSEVPQNLSASRPQDRQFILSSKKLLLSDSGFYLCAWSRQNYGYTFGSGTRLTVV.

This rearrangement joins TRBV27 to TRBJ2-1; TRBD2 aligns across 11 bases. The CDR3 has 16 amino acids. From germline, CDR1 is MNHEY and CDR2 SMNVEV (reference sequence). The V gene end was trimmed by 6 bases and the J gene end by 10 bases; junction bases not matched to a gene: 14. This CDR3 is CASRLEGLAVFQEQFF. CDR3 sequence (DNA): TGTGCCAGCAGATTAGAGGGACTAGCGGTCTTCCAGGAGCAGTTCTTC.

The chain employs TRBV7-8 and TRBJ2-5, with TRBD1 identical over 7 bases. This CDR3 has 15 residues. CDR1 is SGHVS and CDR2 is FQNEAQ in the germline V gene. The V and J ends lost 5 bases and 2 bases, in that order; junction bases with no gene match: 8. The CDR3, as DNA: TGTGCCAGCAGCCTAAGGGACAGCGCGCAAGAGACCCAGTACTTC. Its protein product is CASSLRDSAQETQYF.

This sequence joins TRBV30 and TRBJ1-2; no definite D call. V was pared by 2 bases and J by 0 bases, with 7 bases between. The CDR3 is made up of 13 amino acids. Germline values: CDR1 GTSNPN, CDR2 SVGIG (reference sequence). The CDR3 loop reads CAWSHDTNYGYTF. DNA of the CDR3: TGTGCCTGGAGTCACGACACTAACTATGGCTACACCTTC.

The V call is TRBV19, the J call TRBJ2-3; 10 bases agree with TRBD1. Germline-derived CDR1 and CDR2 are LNHDA and SQIVND (reference sequence). J lost 4 bases, V lost 3 bases, and 1 base had no gene match. This CDR3 contains 14 residues. DNA for the CDR3: TGTGCCAGTAGTATTGGGACAGGGGCAGATACGCAGTATTTT. This gives the protein CASSIGTGADTQYF. Drawing the rest from reference TRBV19 and TRBJ2-3, the complete variable domain is DGGITQSPKYLFRKEGQNVTLSCEQNLNHDAMYWYRQDPGQGLRLIYYSQIVNDFQKGDIAEGYSVSREKKESFPLTVTSAQKNPTAFYLCASSIGTGADTQYFGPGTRLTVL.

V and J are TRBV7-9 and TRBJ2-2; 9 bases are shared with TRBD1. V lost 5 bases to trimming and J lost 0 bases; unmatched junction nucleotides: 1. Germline CDR1 is SEHNR and CDR2 is FQNEAQ (reference sequence). The CDR3 totals 15 residues. In DNA form, the CDR3 reads TGTGCCAGCAGCCGACAGGGGGCGAACACCGGGGAGCTGTTTTTT. This codes for CASSRQGANTGELFF. The entire variable domain, with the rest obtained from reference TRBV7-9 and TRBJ2-2, is as follows: DTGVSQNPRHKITKRGQNVTFRCDPISEHNRLYWYRQTLGQGPEFLTYFQNEAQLEKSRLLSDRFSAERPKGSFSTLEIQRTEQGDSAMYLCASSRQGANTGELFFGEGSRLTVL.

The chain combines TRBV5-1 with TRBJ2-3; 11 bases line up with TRBD2. Trimming removed 5 bases from V and 0 bases from J; junction bases left unmatched: 2. The CDR3 is 15 amino acids. CDR1 is SGHRS and CDR2 is YFSETQ in the germline V gene. CDR3 amino acids: CASRTSGVSTDTQYF. The CDR3 DNA reads TGCGCCAGCAGGACTAGCGGGGTTAGCACAGATACGCAGTATTTT.

The chain is built from TRBV10-3 and TRBJ2-1, with D perhaps matching TRBD2 (7 bases). The CDR3 totals 13 residues. Germline loops: CDR1 ENHRY, CDR2 SYGVKD. The V gene lost 4 bases and the J gene lost 10 bases, with 14 bases spanning the gap. The CDR3 sequence is CAISGGGAEEQFF. The CDR3 DNA sequence: TGTGCCATCAGTGGTGGGGGGGCCGAAGAGCAGTTCTTC.

The rearrangement joins TRBV3-1 (or the pseudogene TRBV3-2) to TRBJ2-7; 15 bases align to TRBD2. The trim removed 0 bases at V and 0 bases at J, leaving 9 bases unmatched. The V gene's germline CDR1 is LGHDT and CDR2 YNNKEL (reference sequence). The CDR3 has 20 amino acids. For the CDR3, the DNA is TGTGCCAGCAGCCAAGATCCCGGACTAGCGGGGGGGATACTCTCCTACGAGCAGTACTTC. Translating gives CASSQDPGLAGGILSYEQYF.

A single count supports this clone. The same CDR3 also results from other DNA sequences found in this sample. The chain combines TRBV6-5 with TRBJ1-1; 9 bases align to TRBD1. The CDR3 loop spans 13 amino acids. V was clipped by 6 bases and J by 4 bases; unmatched bases: 3. Germline V gene data show CDR1 as MNHEY and CDR2 as SVGAGI. As DNA, the CDR3 is TGTGCCAGCAGCAGACAGGGGGGCACTGAAGCTTTCTTT. The encoded protein is CASSRQGGTEAFF.

This clone was detected once. The chain links TRBV19 to TRBJ1-1; D is ambiguous. Germline values: CDR1 LNHDA, CDR2 SQIVND (reference sequence). The CDR3 has 12 amino acids. Trimming removed 5 bases at V and 5 bases at J, with 9 bases between. The CDR3 protein is CASSYGRTEAFF. Written as DNA, the CDR3 is TGTGCCAGTAGTTATGGGAGAACTGAAGCTTTCTTT.